Below are 18 T cell receptor beta chains sequenced from a single sample in a study of monozygotic twins with inflammatory bowel disease. One entry per CDR3 protein, without DNA, is what TCRdb gives after re-calling the 5' RACE reads. Its clone listing holds 400,000 to 500,000 distinct CDR3 sequences. Sequencing was performed on blood. The receptors were gathered from a human donor with ulcerative colitis or Crohn's disease, or a healthy co-twin of an affected twin (not recorded which).

This chain joins TRBV5-1 and TRBJ2-6; TCRdb's D gene call, TRBD1, goes unchecked for lack of DNA. This CDR3 contains 17 residues. Germline values: CDR1 SGHRS, CDR2 YFSETQ. The CDR3 sequence: CASTRDRSYSGANVLTF. The full variable domain, rest sourced from reference TRBV5-1 and TRBJ2-6, is KAGVTQTPRYLIKTRGQQVTLSCSPISGHRSVSWYQQTPGQGLQFLFEYFSETQRNKGNFPGRFSGRQFSNSRSEMNVSTLELGDSALYLCASTRDRSYSGANVLTFGAGSRLTVL.

The rearrangement links TRBV2 to TRBJ1-2; TCRdb gives TRBD1 as the D gene, but with no DNA this cannot be confirmed. The germline CDR1 and CDR2 sequences are SNHLY and FYNNEI. The CDR3 totals 21 residues. CDR3 sequence: CASSEATGGAGSGGLAYGYTF. Supplemented by reference TRBV2 and TRBJ1-2, the full variable domain reads EPEVTQTPSHQVTQMGQEVILRCVPISNHLYFYWYRQILGQKVEFLVSFYNNEISEKSEIFDDQFSVERPDGSNFTLKIRSTKLEDSAMYFCASSEATGGAGSGGLAYGYTFGSGTRLTVV.

The chain has TRBV30 and TRBJ1-2; the D call of TRBD1 rests on TCRdb alone, since no DNA is present to check it. The CDR3 spans 15 residues. Per germline, CDR1 GTSNPN and CDR2 SVGIG (reference sequence). CDR3 region: CAWVSPGTGNYGYTF.

The rearrangement uses TRBV18 and TRBJ1-2. In germline, CDR1 is KGHSH, CDR2 LQKENI. The CDR3 is 13 residues long. The CDR3 loop is CASSPQGDYGYTF.

The V gene is TRBV20-1, the J gene TRBJ2-3. The CDR3 consists of 13 residues. The germline gives CDR1 DFQATT, CDR2 SNEGSKA (reference sequence). CDR3: CSARGASTDTQYF.

V and J are TRBV6-2 or TRBV6-3 and TRBJ2-1; TCRdb calls TRBD2, which cannot be checked without DNA. The CDR3 runs 15 residues. Germline CDR1 reads MNHEY; CDR2 reads SVGEGT. Here the CDR3 reads CASSYDPSIYNEQFF.

The genes are TRBV12-3 or TRBV12-4 and TRBJ1-2; TCRdb's assignment of TRBD1 cannot be checked, as there is no DNA. The CDR3 totals 13 residues. The CDR3 spells CASSPDRIYGYTF.

This CDR3 is CAIRDRGSNTEAFF. V is TRBV10-3 and J is TRBJ1-1; with no DNA, the TCRdb D assignment of TRBD1 cannot be verified. Looked up from germline, CDR1 is ENHRY and CDR2 is SYGVKD. The CDR3 extends over 14 amino acids.

The V call is TRBV12-3 or TRBV12-4, the J call TRBJ1-1; TCRdb indicates TRBD1, and absent DNA this call remains unverified. This CDR3 is 17 amino acids long. This CDR3 reads CASSLEVGVRGTTEAFF.

The chain recombines TRBV5-5 with TRBJ2-1; lacking DNA, the TRBD2 call made by TCRdb goes unchecked. Germline values: CDR1 SGHKS, CDR2 YYEKEE (reference sequence). The CDR3 runs to 13 residues. CDR3 residues: CASSLVSEDEQFF. Full variable domain (outside the CDR3, taken from reference TRBV5-5 and TRBJ2-1): DAGVTQSPTHLIKTRGQQVTLRCSPISGHKSVSWYQQVLGQGPQFIFQYYEKEERGRGNFPDRFSARQFPNYSSELNVNALLLGDSALYLCASSLVSEDEQFFGPGTRLTVL.

The chain is built from TRBV29-1 and TRBJ1-1; the D call of TRBD1 rests on TCRdb alone, since no DNA is present to check it. The germline gives CDR1 SQVTM, CDR2 ANQGSEA. This CDR3 is 14 amino acids long. The CDR3 spells CSARPAYSDTEAFF.

This rearrangement joins TRBV29-1 to TRBJ2-1; TCRdb names TRBD1, which stays unverified in the absence of DNA. In germline, CDR1 is SQVTM, CDR2 ANQGSEA. The CDR3 totals 15 residues. CDR3 sequence: CSVEVQGPPYNEQFF.

The chain combines TRBV7-9 with TRBJ2-3; the D call from TCRdb, TRBD2, cannot be confirmed without DNA. The germline V gene has CDR1 SEHNR and CDR2 FQNEAQ (reference sequence). The CDR3 is made up of 16 amino acids. The CDR3 reads CASSRTSGLNSDTQYF.

The V and J genes are TRBV20-1 and TRBJ2-3; no DNA is available, so the TRBD2 call from TCRdb remains unchecked. Germline V lookup: CDR1 DFQATT, CDR2 SNEGSKA (reference sequence). The CDR3 is made up of 18 amino acids. The chain's CDR3 is CSARPRLAGGKITDTQYF.

The V and J genes are TRBV4-2 and TRBJ2-1. This CDR3 region has 14 residues. Germline V CDR1 and CDR2: LGHNA, YNFKEQ. The CDR3 spells CASSQEGRTYEQFF.

J is TRBJ1-4 and V is TRBV28; TCRdb picks TRBD1, but there is no DNA to check that call. The CDR3 extends over 14 amino acids. Germline V lookup: CDR1 MDHEN, CDR2 SYDVKM. CDR3 residues: CASSGGRANEKLFF.

The gene calls are TRBV6-1 and TRBJ1-3. CDR1 is MNHNS and CDR2 is SASEGT in the germline V gene. This CDR3 is built from 14 residues. This CDR3 is CASIERLSGNTIYF.

This chain links TRBV7-9 with TRBJ2-7; TCRdb names TRBD1, which stays unverified in the absence of DNA. The CDR3 has 14 amino acids. Germline lookup yields CDR1 SEHNR and CDR2 FQNEAQ (reference sequence). The CDR3 protein is CASSLPGQTYEQYF. The full variable domain, its missing parts supplied by reference TRBV7-9 and TRBJ2-7, is DTGVSQNPRHKITKRGQNVTFRCDPISEHNRLYWYRQTLGQGPEFLTYFQNEAQLEKSRLLSDRFSAERPKGSFSTLEIQRTEQGDSAMYLCASSLPGQTYEQYFGPGTRLTVT.